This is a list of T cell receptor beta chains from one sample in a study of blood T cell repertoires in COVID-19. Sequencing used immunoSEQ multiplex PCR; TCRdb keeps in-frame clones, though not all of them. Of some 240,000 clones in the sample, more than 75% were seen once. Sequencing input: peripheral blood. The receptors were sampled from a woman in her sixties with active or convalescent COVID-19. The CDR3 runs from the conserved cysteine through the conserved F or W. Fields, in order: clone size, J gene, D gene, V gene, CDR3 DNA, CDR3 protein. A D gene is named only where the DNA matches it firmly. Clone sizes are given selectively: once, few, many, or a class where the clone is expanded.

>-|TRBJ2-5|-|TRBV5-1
TGCGCCAGCACTCCCGGGACCTACACGGCAGGGGGGCAAGAGACCCAGTACTTC
CASTPGTYTAGGQETQYF
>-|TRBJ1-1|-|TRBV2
TGTGCCAGCAGTGAAGTGAGAGGGACTGAAGCTTTCTTT
CASSEVRGTEAFF
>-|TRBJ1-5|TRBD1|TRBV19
TGTGCCAGTAGCCCGACAGGGGGCGGTCAGCCCCAGCATTTT
CASSPTGGGQPQHF
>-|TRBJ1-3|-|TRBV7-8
TGTGCCAGCAGCTTAGGACAGTTCGGCTCTGGAAACACCATATATTTT
CASSLGQFGSGNTIYF
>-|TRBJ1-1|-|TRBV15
TGTGCCACCAGCAGCCCGACAGAAAACACTGAAGCTTTCTTT
CATSSPTENTEAFF
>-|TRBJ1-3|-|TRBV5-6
TGTGCCAGCAGCAGTACGGGGGGTGGAAACACCATATATTTT
CASSSTGGGNTIYF
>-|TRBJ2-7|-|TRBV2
TGTGCCAGCAGGTCTGTACAGGTCGCCTACGAGCAGTACTTC
CASRSVQVAYEQYF
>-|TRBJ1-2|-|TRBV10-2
TGCGCCAGCAGTGAGTCGAAGGGGCCCCGGGAGGACTATGGCTACACCTTC
CASSESKGPREDYGYTF
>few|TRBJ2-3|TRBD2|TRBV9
TGTGCCAGCTCAAGGGGACTAGCGGGAGGCCTAACAGATACGCAGTATTTT
CASSRGLAGGLTDTQYF
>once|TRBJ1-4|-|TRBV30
TGTGCCTGGAGTGGCCCCCTCGGCGGGGAAAAACTGTTTTTT
CAWSGPLGGEKLFF
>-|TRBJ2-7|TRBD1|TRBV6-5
TGTGCCAGCAGTTACGGGGCAGGGGGCATCTACGAGCAGTACTTC
CASSYGAGGIYEQYF
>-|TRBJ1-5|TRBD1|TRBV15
TGTGCCACCAGCTTAGGACAGGGCGATCAGCCCCAGCATTTT
CATSLGQGDQPQHF
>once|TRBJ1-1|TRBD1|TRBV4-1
TGCGCCAGCAGCCAAGATATTGGACAGGGGGCGCATTTGGACACTGAAGCTTTCTTT
CASSQDIGQGAHLDTEAFF
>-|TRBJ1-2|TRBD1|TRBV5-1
TGCGCCAGCAGCTTCGGGACAGGGGGAGAGGGCTACACCTTC
CASSFGTGGEGYTF
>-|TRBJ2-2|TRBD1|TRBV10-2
TGCGCCAGCAGGGGGACAGGGCCGGGTATCGGGGAGCTGTTTTTT
CASRGTGPGIGELFF
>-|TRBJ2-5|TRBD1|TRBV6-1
TGTGCCAGCAGTGAAATGTTGGTGGGGACAGGGGTGGAGACCCAGTACTTC
CASSEMLVGTGVETQYF
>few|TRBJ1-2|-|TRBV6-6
TGTGCCAGCAGCTTTGACAGTGACTACACCTTC
CASSFDSDYTF